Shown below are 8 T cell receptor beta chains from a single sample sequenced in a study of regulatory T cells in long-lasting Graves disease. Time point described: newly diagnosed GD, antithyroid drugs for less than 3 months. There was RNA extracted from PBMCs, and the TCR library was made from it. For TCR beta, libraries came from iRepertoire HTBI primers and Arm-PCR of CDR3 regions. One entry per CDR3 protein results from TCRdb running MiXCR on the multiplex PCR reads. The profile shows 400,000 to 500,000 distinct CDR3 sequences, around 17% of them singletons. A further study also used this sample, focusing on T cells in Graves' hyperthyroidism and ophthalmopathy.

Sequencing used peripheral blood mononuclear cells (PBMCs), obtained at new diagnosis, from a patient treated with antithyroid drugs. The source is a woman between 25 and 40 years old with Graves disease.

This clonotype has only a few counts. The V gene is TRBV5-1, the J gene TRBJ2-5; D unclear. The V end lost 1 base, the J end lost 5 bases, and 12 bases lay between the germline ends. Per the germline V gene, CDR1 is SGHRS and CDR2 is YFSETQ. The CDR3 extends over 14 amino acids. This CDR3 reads CASSLYGGTETQYF. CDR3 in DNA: TGCGCCAGCAGCTTGTACGGCGGAACGGAGACCCAGTACTTC.

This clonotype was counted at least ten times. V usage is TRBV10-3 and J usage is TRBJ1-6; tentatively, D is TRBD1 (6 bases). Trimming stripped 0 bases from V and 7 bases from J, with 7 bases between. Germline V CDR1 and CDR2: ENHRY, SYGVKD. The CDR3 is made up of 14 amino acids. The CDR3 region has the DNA TGTGCCATCAGTGAGTCAACAGGGAATTCACCCCTCCACTTT. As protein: CAISESTGNSPLHF.

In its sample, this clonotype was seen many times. CDR3 region: CASLQRGGGGSSYNEQFF. The DNA of the CDR3 is TGTGCCAGCCTCCAGCGGGGTGGCGGGGGAAGCTCCTACAATGAGCAGTTCTTC. The rearrangement links TRBV6-1 to TRBJ2-1, with 7 bases matching TRBD2. Trimming at V came to 8 bases and at J to 0 bases, leaving 16 bases not matched to a gene. The CDR3 has 18 residues. Germline values: CDR1 MNHNS, CDR2 SASEGT.

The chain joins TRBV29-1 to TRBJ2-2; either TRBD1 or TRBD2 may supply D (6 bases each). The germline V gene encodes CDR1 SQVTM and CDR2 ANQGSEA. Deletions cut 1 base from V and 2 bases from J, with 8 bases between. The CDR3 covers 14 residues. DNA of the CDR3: TGCAGCGTTGAAGCGGGGGCTAACACCGGGGAGCTGTTTTTT. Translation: CSVEAGANTGELFF.

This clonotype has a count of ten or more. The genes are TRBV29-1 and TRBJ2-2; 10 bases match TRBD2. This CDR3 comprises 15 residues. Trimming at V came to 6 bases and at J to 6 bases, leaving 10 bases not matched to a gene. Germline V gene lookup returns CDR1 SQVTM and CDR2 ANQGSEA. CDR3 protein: CSVGGSGRASGELFF. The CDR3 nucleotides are TGCAGCGTCGGGGGGAGCGGGAGGGCCTCCGGGGAGCTGTTTTTT.

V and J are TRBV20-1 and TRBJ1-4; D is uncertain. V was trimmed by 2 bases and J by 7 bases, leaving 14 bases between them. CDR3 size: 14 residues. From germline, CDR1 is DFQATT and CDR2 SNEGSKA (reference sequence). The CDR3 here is CSARFGRLSEKLFF. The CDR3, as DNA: TGCAGTGCTAGATTCGGACGTCTAAGTGAAAAACTGTTTTTT.

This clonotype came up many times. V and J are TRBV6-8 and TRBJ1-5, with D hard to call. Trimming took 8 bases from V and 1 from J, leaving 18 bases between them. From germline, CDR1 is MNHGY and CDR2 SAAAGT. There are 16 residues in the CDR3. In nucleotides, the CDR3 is TGTGCCAGCCGTTCTAGGACGGGGTTCAGCAATCAGCCCCAGCATTTT. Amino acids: CASRSRTGFSNQPQHF.

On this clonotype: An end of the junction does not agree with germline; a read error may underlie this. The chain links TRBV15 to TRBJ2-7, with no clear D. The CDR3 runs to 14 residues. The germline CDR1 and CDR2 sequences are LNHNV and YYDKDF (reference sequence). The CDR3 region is CATRRDSSSYEQYF. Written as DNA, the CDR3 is TGTGCCACCAGAAGAGACTCCAGCTCCTACGAGCAGTACTTC.